The rows below give T cell receptor beta chains drawn from one sample of a study of blood T cells in healthy people across ages. TCRdb re-derived calls from the 5' RACE reads in MiXCR, one entry per CDR3 protein. The sample lists roughly 830,000 distinct CDR3 sequences; under 80% were seen once. The sample comprised blood. The receptors here all came from a man younger than 40 in good health. Both conserved end residues are part of each CDR3. The order of the fields is clone size, D gene, V gene, J gene, CDR3 protein, CDR3 DNA. A D gene is named only where the DNA matches it firmly. Clone size is not always given. Where it is, it says once, few, many or a class for expanded clones.

>.|TRBD1|TRBV14|TRBJ2-1
CASIQVPTGGIYNEQFF
TGTGCCAGCATCCAAGTACCTACAGGGGGAATTTACAATGAGCAGTTCTTC
>.|.|TRBV20-1|TRBJ2-4
CSAEAPSYIQYF
TGCAGTGCTGAGGCCCCAAGCTACATTCAGTACTTC
>few|TRBD2|TRBV4-2|TRBJ2-1
CASSPLAGGTNEQFF
TGTGCCAGCAGCCCCCTAGCGGGGGGGACTAATGAGCAGTTCTTC
>.|.|TRBV5-1|TRBJ2-5
CASSLGEGKETQYF
TGCGCCAGCAGCCTCGGTGAGGGGAAAGAGACCCAGTACTTC
>many|.|TRBV4-3|TRBJ2-6
CASSSWSGANVLTF
TGCGCCAGCAGCTCCTGGTCGGGGGCCAACGTCCTGACTTTC
>.|.|TRBV5-1|TRBJ2-1
CASSAYGTTYNEQFF
TGCGCCAGCAGCGCTTACGGGACCACCTACAATGAGCAGTTCTTC
>.|.|TRBV11-3|TRBJ2-7
CASSFGRAGTRNEQYF
TGTGCCAGCAGCTTCGGAAGAGCCGGGACACGGAATGAGCAGTACTTC
>few|.|TRBV28|TRBJ2-6
CASSSPGGPHRANVLTF
TGTGCCAGCAGCTCCCCTGGAGGGCCCCATAGGGCCAACGTCCTGACTTTC
>.|.|TRBV20-1|TRBJ1-4
CSAPGGVANEKLFF
TGCAGTGCCCCGGGAGGGGTGGCTAATGAAAAACTGTTTTTT
>.|.|TRBV13|TRBJ2-7
CASSLVGEYSYEQYF
TGTGCCAGCAGCTTAGTAGGGGAATACTCCTACGAGCAGTACTTC
>.|.|TRBV6-5|TRBJ1-2
CASRSGYGYTF
TGTGCCAGCAGGAGTGGCTATGGCTACACCTTC
>.|.|TRBV20-1|TRBJ2-4
CSARRGGSDIQYF
TGCAGTGCTAGAAGGGGGGGCTCGGACATTCAGTACTTC
>.|.|TRBV3-1|TRBJ1-2
CASSQGARDAGYTF
TGTGCCAGCAGCCAAGGGGCCAGAGACGCTGGCTACACCTTC
>.|TRBD1|TRBV28|TRBJ2-1
CASRPDRGPLHGYNEQFF
TGTGCCAGCAGGCCGGACAGGGGGCCCCTCCACGGATACAATGAGCAGTTCTTC
>medium-sized|.|TRBV27|TRBJ1-1
CASSLSVDTEAFF
TGTGCCAGCAGTTTATCGGTGGACACTGAAGCTTTCTTT
>.|.|TRBV7-2|TRBJ1-1
CASSLAQVPNTEAFF
TGTGCCAGCAGCTTAGCGCAGGTTCCGAACACTGAAGCTTTCTTT
>.|.|TRBV28|TRBJ2-6
CASSPRRELSGANVLTF
TGTGCCAGCAGCCCTCGGCGGGAACTCTCTGGGGCCAACGTCCTGACTTTC
>few|TRBD2|TRBV20-1|TRBJ2-5
CSAPEGGGRQETQYF
TGCAGTGCCCCTGAGGGCGGGGGACGCCAAGAGACCCAGTACTTC
>.|.|TRBV4-3|TRBJ2-5
CASSRTTAWTETQYF
TGCGCCAGCAGCCGCACCACGGCATGGACAGAGACCCAGTACTTC
>.|.|TRBV10-3|TRBJ1-5
CAIKADNQPQHF
TGTGCCATCAAGGCAGACAATCAGCCCCAGCATTTT
>few|TRBD2|TRBV5-1|TRBJ2-5
CASSLGLAGGPRETQYF
TGCGCCAGCAGCTTGGGACTAGCGGGGGGGCCTCGAGAGACCCAGTACTTC
>few|TRBD2|TRBV28|TRBJ2-5
CASSQGLAGTGEQYF
TGTGCCAGCAGTCAGGGACTAGCGGGGACGGGGGAGCAGTACTTC
>.|TRBD1|TRBV20-1|TRBJ2-4
CSATGPRGRGTKNIQYF
TGCAGTGCTACCGGGCCCAGGGGGCGCGGGACCAAAAACATTCAGTACTTC
>few|TRBD1|TRBV7-2|TRBJ1-2
CASSKNGQGDGYTF
TGTGCCAGCAGCAAAAACGGACAGGGTGACGGCTACACCTTC
>.|TRBD2|TRBV6-2/TRBV6-3|TRBJ2-3
CASSFLSGGVSDTQYF
TGTGCCAGTAGTTTCCTTAGCGGGGGGGTTTCAGATACGCAGTATTTT
>.|TRBD2|TRBV7-2|TRBJ2-4
CASSLAASGGKNIQYF
TGTGCCAGCAGCTTAGCGGCTAGCGGGGGCAAAAACATTCAGTACTTC
>.|TRBD2|TRBV3-1|TRBJ2-7
CASSLAGVSGEQYF
TGTGCCAGCAGCCTAGCGGGGGTATCAGGCGAGCAGTACTTC
>.|.|TRBV21-1|TRBJ2-1
CASSKGREGRDYNEQFF
TGTGCCAGCAGCAAAGGTCGTGAGGGCAGGGACTACAATGAGCAGTTCTTC
>.|.|TRBV20-1|TRBJ2-7
CSARLLSSYEQYF
TGCAGTGCTAGACTACTAAGCTCCTACGAGCAGTACTTC
>few|TRBD2|TRBV10-3|TRBJ2-1
CAISGQRGPSGGSYNEQFF
TGTGCCATCAGTGGACAGAGGGGCCCTAGCGGGGGTTCCTACAATGAGCAGTTCTTC
>.|TRBD2|TRBV4-2|TRBJ2-3
CASSQGRRGVGDTQYF
TGTGCCAGCAGCCAAGGGAGGCGGGGGGTCGGCGATACGCAGTATTTT
>.|.|TRBV27|TRBJ2-7
CASSSYLGYEQYF
TGTGCCAGCAGTTCCTATCTGGGCTACGAGCAGTACTTC
>few|TRBD1|TRBV7-2|TRBJ2-3
CASSGGTGRTDTQYF
TGTGCCAGCAGCGGCGGGACAGGGCGCACAGATACGCAGTATTTT
>.|.|TRBV7-3|TRBJ2-1
CASSLQEWDEQFF
TGTGCCAGCAGCTTACAGGAATGGGATGAGCAGTTCTTC
>few|TRBD1|TRBV5-5|TRBJ2-7
CASTAGTGGYEQYF
TGTGCCAGCACCGCCGGGACAGGGGGTTACGAGCAGTACTTC
>few|.|TRBV20-1|TRBJ2-5
CSAVPGRAVQETQYF
TGCAGTGCCGTACCGGGACGAGCGGTGCAAGAGACCCAGTACTTC
>.|TRBD1|TRBV6-2/TRBV6-3|TRBJ1-5
CASNPGTGNQPQHF
TGTGCCAGCAACCCCGGGACAGGAAATCAGCCCCAGCATTTT
>.|TRBD2|TRBV4-3|TRBJ2-1
CASSQGPAGSTNEQFF
TGCGCCAGCAGCCAAGGACCAGCGGGGAGTACGAATGAGCAGTTCTTC
>.|.|TRBV7-2|TRBJ2-7
CASSFQQGFDEQYF
TGTGCCAGCAGCTTTCAACAGGGATTTGACGAGCAGTACTTC
>.|TRBD2|TRBV2|TRBJ2-7
CASNRRLAGNPYEQYF
TGTGCCAGCAATCGGAGACTAGCGGGGAACCCCTACGAGCAGTACTTC
>few|TRBD2|TRBV12-3/TRBV12-4|TRBJ2-5
CASSPSPSGGALPETQYF
TGTGCCAGCAGCCCTTCCCCTAGCGGGGGGGCCCTCCCAGAGACCCAGTACTTC
>.|.|TRBV12-3/TRBV12-4|TRBJ1-1
CASSLTGTGNTEAFF
TGTGCCAGCAGTTTGACCGGGACGGGGAACACTGAAGCTTTCTTT
>.|.|TRBV20-1|TRBJ2-5
CSARGPSQETRYF
TGCAGTGCTAGAGGACCAAGCCAAGAGACCCGGTACTTC
>few|.|TRBV12-3/TRBV12-4|TRBJ2-7
CASSLWGGQSYEQYF
TGTGCCAGCAGTTTATGGGGGGGGCAGTCCTACGAGCAGTACTTC
>once|.|TRBV6-2/TRBV6-3|TRBJ1-2
CASSYSTVDYTF
TGTGCCAGCAGTTACTCAACAGTCGACTACACCTTC
>.|.|TRBV3-1|TRBJ2-5
CASSRNRDFGEQYF
TGTGCCAGCAGCCGTAACCGGGACTTTGGTGAGCAGTACTTC
>.|TRBD1|TRBV20-1|TRBJ2-3
CSTGQGAKDTQYF
TGCAGTACGGGACAGGGGGCAAAAGATACGCAGTATTTT
>.|.|TRBV5-6|TRBJ2-5
CASILQTRQETQYF
TGTGCCAGCATCCTACAGACTCGTCAAGAGACCCAGTACTTC
>few|.|TRBV6-4|TRBJ2-6
CASSDSASGANVLTF
TGTGCCAGCAGTGACTCAGCTTCTGGGGCCAACGTCCTGACTTTC
>.|.|TRBV10-3|TRBJ2-4
CAISEGTIQYF
TGTGCCATCAGTGAAGGGACGATTCAGTACTTC
>.|.|TRBV10-3|TRBJ2-3
CAIRDGGSVDTQYF
TGTGCCATCAGAGACGGCGGGTCGGTAGATACGCAGTATTTT
>.|TRBD1|TRBV4-2|TRBJ1-2
CASSQDGGTVYGYTF
TGTGCCAGCAGCCAAGATGGGGGGACAGTTTATGGCTACACCTTC
>.|.|TRBV7-8|TRBJ2-7
CASSPRVEGAYEQYF
TGTGCCAGCAGCCCCAGAGTGGAAGGAGCCTACGAGCAGTACTTC